This TCR beta chain was identified during a study of blood T cells in healthy people across ages. The use of a sample-barcoded 5' primer and a J-beta primer mix characterized a second PCR of about 7 to 12 cycles. TCRdb independently ran MiXCR on the 5' RACE reads; one entry per CDR3 protein. Among 1 million or so distinct CDR3 sequences listed, approximately 26% were seen once. These sequences were also reported in another study, on T cells of mothers and their children.

This TCR was recovered from a girl under 10 years old in good health. Sequences were obtained from blood.

Here the CDR3 reads CASSEAYGGTYEQYF. DNA for the CDR3: TGTGCCAGCAGTGAAGCGTACGGGGGGACCTACGAGCAGTACTTC. J is TRBJ2-7 and V is TRBV6-1; 7 bases are a match to TRBD2. Germline values: CDR1 MNHNS, CDR2 SASEGT. V shed 0 bases, J shed 2 bases, and the junction held 4 bases outside the gene matches. The CDR3 consists of 15 residues.